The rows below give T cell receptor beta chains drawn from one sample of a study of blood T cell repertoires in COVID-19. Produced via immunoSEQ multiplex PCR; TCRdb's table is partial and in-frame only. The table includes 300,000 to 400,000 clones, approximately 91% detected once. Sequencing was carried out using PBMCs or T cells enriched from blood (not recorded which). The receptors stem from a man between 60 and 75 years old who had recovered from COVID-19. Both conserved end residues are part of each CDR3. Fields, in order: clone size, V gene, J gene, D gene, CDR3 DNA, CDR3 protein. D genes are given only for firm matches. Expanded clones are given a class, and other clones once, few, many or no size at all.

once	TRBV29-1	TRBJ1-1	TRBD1	TGCAGCGTGCCCGGACAGGGGGCGTGGACTGAAGCTTTCTTT	CSVPGQGAWTEAFF
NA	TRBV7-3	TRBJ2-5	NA	TGTGCCAGCAGCTTAACTAGCAGCGGAGAGACCCAGTACTTC	CASSLTSSGETQYF
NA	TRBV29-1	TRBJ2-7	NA	TGCAGCGTTGAAGCCCAAAACACCTACGAGCAGTACTTC	CSVEAQNTYEQYF
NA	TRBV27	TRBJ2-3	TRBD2	TGTGCCAGCAGTTTCTTCCCGCGTCCTAGCGGGAGAACAGATACGCAGTATTTT	CASSFFPRPSGRTDTQYF
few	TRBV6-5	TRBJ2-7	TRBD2	TGTGCCAGCATGGGGAGGGCCTACGAGCAGTACTTC	CASMGRAYEQYF
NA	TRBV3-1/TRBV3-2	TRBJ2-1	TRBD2	TGTGCCAGCAGCCTCCAACTAGCGGGAGGTAACAATGAGCAGTTCTTC	CASSLQLAGGNNEQFF
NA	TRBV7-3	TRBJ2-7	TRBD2	TGTGCCAGCAGCTTAAGGGGGGGAGAATCCTACGAGCAGTACTTC	CASSLRGGESYEQYF
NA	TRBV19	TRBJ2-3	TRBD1	TGTGCCAGTGGCTTCGGACAGGCGGGCACAGATACGCAGTATTTT	CASGFGQAGTDTQYF
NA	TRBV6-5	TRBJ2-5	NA	TGTGCCAGCGGACAGGGAGGGGAGACCCAGTACTTC	CASGQGGETQYF
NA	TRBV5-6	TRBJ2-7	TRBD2	TGTGCCAGCAGCCAGGCTCTAGCGGGACTCTACGAGCAGTACTTC	CASSQALAGLYEQYF
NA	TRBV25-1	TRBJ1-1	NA	TGTGCCAGCAGCAACAGGACTGAAGCTTTCTTT	CASSNRTEAFF
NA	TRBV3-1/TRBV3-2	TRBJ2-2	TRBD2	TGTGCCAGCAGCTCCAGCGGGATGCGCACCGGGGAGCTGTTTTTT	CASSSSGMRTGELFF
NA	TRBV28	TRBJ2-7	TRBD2	TGTGCCAGCAGTTTACTCGGGACTAGCGGGAGCTACGAGCAGTACTTC	CASSLLGTSGSYEQYF
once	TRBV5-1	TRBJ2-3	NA	TGCGCCAGCAGCTTCCGGCCGAGCGGGTCTAGCACAGATACGCAGTATTTT	CASSFRPSGSSTDTQYF
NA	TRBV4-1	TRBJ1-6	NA	TGCGCCAGCAGCCAAGATCTGAGGGCCTATAATTCACCCCTCCACTTT	CASSQDLRAYNSPLHF
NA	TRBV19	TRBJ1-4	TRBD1	TGTGCCAGTAGGCGGACAGGGGGTTATGAAAAACTGTTTTTT	CASRRTGGYEKLFF
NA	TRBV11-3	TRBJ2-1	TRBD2	TGTGCCAGCAGCTTAGATTACGGACTAGCGGGAAGCAATGAGCAGTTCTTC	CASSLDYGLAGSNEQFF
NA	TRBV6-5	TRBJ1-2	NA	TGTGCCAGCAGTCCCCGACCAGGGGAAAGCTATGGCTACACCTTC	CASSPRPGESYGYTF
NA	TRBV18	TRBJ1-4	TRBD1	TGTGCCAGCTCGGACAGGGAGTATGAAAAACTGTTTTTT	CASSDREYEKLFF
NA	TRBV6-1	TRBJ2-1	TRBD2	TGTGCCAGCAGTGAAATAGGGAGCGGGAGGGCCTCCCATGAGCAGTTCTTC	CASSEIGSGRASHEQFF
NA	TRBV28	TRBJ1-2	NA	TGTGCCAGCAGTTCCAGGAACTATGGCTACACCTTC	CASSSRNYGYTF
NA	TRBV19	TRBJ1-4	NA	TGTGCCAGTAGTATCGTCCAGAGGAATGAAAAACTGTTTTTT	CASSIVQRNEKLFF
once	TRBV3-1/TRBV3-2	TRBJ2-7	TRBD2	TGTGCCAGCAGCCAAGAGGTTGCGGGACTAGAAAGTTCCTACGAGCAGTACTTC	CASSQEVAGLESSYEQYF
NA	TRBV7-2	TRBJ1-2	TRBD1	TGTGCCAGCAGCCCAGGGACAGAATCTTCCTATGGCTACACCTTC	CASSPGTESSYGYTF
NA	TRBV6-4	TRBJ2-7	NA	TGTGCCAGCACGGCGGTTATCGGGGAGTTCGAGCAGTACTTC	CASTAVIGEFEQYF
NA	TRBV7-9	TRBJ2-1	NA	TGTGCCAGCACCTTGACAGGATCCTACAATGAGCAGTTCTTC	CASTLTGSYNEQFF
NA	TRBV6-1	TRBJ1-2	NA	TGTGCCAGCAGGGAAGCAGGTCCCCGGGTCTACACCTTC	CASREAGPRVYTF
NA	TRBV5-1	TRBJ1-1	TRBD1	TGCGCCAGCAGCCCGGGGACAGGGGGCACTGAAGCTTTCTTT	CASSPGTGGTEAFF
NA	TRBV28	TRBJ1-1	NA	TGTGCCAGCAGTTTCAGGGAGGGTTTGCACACTGAAGCTTTCTTT	CASSFREGLHTEAFF
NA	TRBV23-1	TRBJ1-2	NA	TGCGCCAGCAGTTCGTACCGGGACACCAACCAACCCGATACCTGCACCTTC	CASSSYRDTNQPDTCTF
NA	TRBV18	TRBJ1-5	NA	TGTGCCAGCTCCGCTGGTCAGAATCAGCCCCAGCATTTT	CASSAGQNQPQHF
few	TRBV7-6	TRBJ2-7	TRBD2	TGTGCCAGCAGCCAAGAGACTAGCGGGAGGGCGTACGAGCAGTACTTC	CASSQETSGRAYEQYF
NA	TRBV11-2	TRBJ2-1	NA	TGTGCCAGCAGCTACTCAATGAGCTCCTACAATGAGCAGTTCTTC	CASSYSMSSYNEQFF
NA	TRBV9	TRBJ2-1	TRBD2	TGTGCCAGCAGCGTAGACGCTAGCGGGAGGGCCTGGGTCGATGAGCAGTTCTTC	CASSVDASGRAWVDEQFF
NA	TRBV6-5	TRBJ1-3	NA	TGTGCCAGCAGTTCCCCCCGCTCTGGAAACACCATATATTTT	CASSSPRSGNTIYF
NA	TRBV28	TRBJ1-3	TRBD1	TGTGCCAGCAGTGTCACCCTAACAGGGGGTACTGGAAACACCATATATTTT	CASSVTLTGGTGNTIYF
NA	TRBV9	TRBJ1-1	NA	TGTGCCAGCAGCGTAGTTGACTATAGCACTGAAGCTTTCTTT	CASSVVDYSTEAFF
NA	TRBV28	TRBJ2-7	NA	TGTGCCAGCAGTCTCTACCATTCGCAGCAGTACTTC	CASSLYHSQQYF
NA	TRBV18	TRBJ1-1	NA	TGTGCCAGCTCACCACAGGCAGTCTCGGGCACTGAAGCTTTCTTT	CASSPQAVSGTEAFF
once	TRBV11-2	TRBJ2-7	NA	TGTGCCAGCAGCTTGGGGCTAGTTACTGGGTACGAGCAGTACTTC	CASSLGLVTGYEQYF
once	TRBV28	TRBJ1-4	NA	TGTGCCAGCAGTTCTGGGGCAACAACAACTAATGAAAAACTGTTTTTT	CASSSGATTTNEKLFF
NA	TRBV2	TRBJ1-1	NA	TGTGCCAGCTGGGTCGGGGCCGGGAGAAGGGGCACTGAAGCTTTCTTT	CASWVGAGRRGTEAFF
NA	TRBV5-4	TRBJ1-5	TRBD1	TGTGCCAGCAGCCCTGGCGTGGCCTCGACAGGGGGCGGGCAAAGTCAGCCCCAGCATTTT	CASSPGVASTGGGQSQPQHF
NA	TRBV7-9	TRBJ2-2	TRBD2	TGTGCCAGCAGCTACGGGACTAGCGGGAGGAAGGGCGGGGAGCTGTTTTTT	CASSYGTSGRKGGELFF
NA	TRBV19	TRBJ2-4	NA	TGTGCCAGTAGTATTGGCCAGTTCGATTCGTCCAAAAACATTCAGTACTTC	CASSIGQFDSSKNIQYF
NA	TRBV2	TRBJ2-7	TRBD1	TGTGCCAGCACCCGGACAGGGACAATTTACGAGCAGTACTTC	CASTRTGTIYEQYF
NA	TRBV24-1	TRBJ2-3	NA	TGTGCCACCAGCCAAGGGGGGAGGGCCGCAGATACGCAGTATTTT	CATSQGGRAADTQYF
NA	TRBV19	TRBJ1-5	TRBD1	TGTGCCAGTAGTACGACAGGGGCCTATAGCAATCAGCCCCAGCATTTT	CASSTTGAYSNQPQHF
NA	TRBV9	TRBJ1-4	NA	TGTGCCAGCAGCGTCGGGGCAACTAATGAAAAACTGTTTTTT	CASSVGATNEKLFF
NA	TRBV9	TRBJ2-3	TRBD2	TGTGCCAGCAGTTGGACTAGCGGGAGCACAGATACGCAGTATTTT	CASSWTSGSTDTQYF
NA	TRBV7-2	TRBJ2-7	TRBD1	TGTGCCAGCAGTCCGCCGGGACAGGGTCTCTACGAGCAGTACTTC	CASSPPGQGLYEQYF
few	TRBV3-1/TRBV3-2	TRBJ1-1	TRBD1	TGTGCCAGCAGCCAGGAGATACAGGGGAGGAGGACTGAAGCTTTCTTT	CASSQEIQGRRTEAFF
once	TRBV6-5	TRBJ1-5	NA	TGTGCCAGCTGGTGGAGCGGGGATAACCAGCCCCAGCATTTT	CASWWSGDNQPQHF
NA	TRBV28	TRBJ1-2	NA	TGTGCCAGCAGACTTGTCAGGGCGAAGGAGATTGTCTATGGCTACACCTTC	CASRLVRAKEIVYGYTF
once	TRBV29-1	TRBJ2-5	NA	TGCAGCGTTGACGGGGATCGGGAGACCCAGTACTTC	CSVDGDRETQYF
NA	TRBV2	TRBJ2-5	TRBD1	TGTGCCAGCAGTGAATCAACAGGGGGTGGGGAGACCCAGTACTTC	CASSESTGGGETQYF
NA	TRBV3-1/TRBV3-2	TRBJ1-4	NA	TGTGCCAGCAGCCAAGCGGGGGGGGCTAATGAAAAACTGTTTTTT	CASSQAGGANEKLFF
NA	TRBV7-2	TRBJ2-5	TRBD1	TGTGCCAGCAGCTCCAACAGGGGTGGAGAGACCCAGTACTTC	CASSSNRGGETQYF
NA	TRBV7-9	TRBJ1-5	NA	TGTGCCAGCAGCCTAGGACAGAATAGCAATCAGCCCCAGCATTTT	CASSLGQNSNQPQHF
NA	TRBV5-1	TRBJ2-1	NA	TGCGCCAGCAGCTTGGTACAGGGTCCCTACAATGAGCAGTTCTTC	CASSLVQGPYNEQFF